This T cell receptor beta chain stems from a study of cytomegalovirus exposure and HLA in healthy donors. Study summary: Within an early data release were about 85 million unique TCRs drawn from HLA-typed donors. The study placed less than 90% of its roughly 430 genotyped donors in the Caucasian-associated ancestry cluster. Study observations and caveats: It was 164 TCR beta chains that were listed as cytomegalovirus-associated.

The germline gives CDR1 LGHNA, CDR2 YSLEER. With 4 bases clipped from V and 3 bases from J, the junction kept 4 bases outside the gene matches. CDR3 length: 15 amino acids. The PCR employed 60 Vbeta primers together with 13 Jbeta primers. Some clones are missing from TCRdb's copy, which holds only in-frame ones; the method was immunoSEQ multiplex PCR. Of 90,000 to 150,000 clones listed, 81% were seen once; the top ten hold around 2%. Of note for this clone: The antigen remains undetermined.

The chain carries TRBV4-3 and TRBJ1-3, with 9 bases identical to TRBD1. The sequencing input was PBMCs. The TCR originated in a man aged 35-49 years in good health and CMV-seronegative. The CDR3 sequence is CASSPGTGIGNTIYF. DNA for the CDR3: TGCGCCAGCAGCCCCGGGACAGGGATTGGAAACACCATATATTTT.